One sample yielded the 17 T cell receptor beta chains listed below, sequenced in a study of beta chain features in type 1 diabetes. Notes on the study in general: TCRB CDR3 length was moderately but significantly reduced in all four CD4+ subsets of Type 1 diabetes patients.

Their antigen targets remain unknown. The sequenced template was cDNA made from the entire isolated RNA. Libraries were prepared by immunoSEQ multiplex PCR; TCRdb keeps only in-frame clonotypes and omits some of them. The sample records some 660,000 clones, roughly 13% being singletons. Input material: naive CD4+ T cells from blood. These receptors came from a man aged 18 to 29 with type 1 diabetes.

This chain links TRBV7-6 with TRBJ2-7; D possibly matches TRBD1 or TRBD2 (5 bases each). CDR1 and CDR2 from the germline V gene are SGHVS and FNYEAQ. The V end was cut by 6 bases, the J end by 0 bases, with 9 bases between. This CDR3 is built from 13 residues. In DNA, the CDR3 is TGTGCCAGCAGTCCCGGGACCTCCTACGAGCAGTACTTC. It translates to CASSPGTSYEQYF.

This chain links TRBV11-2 with TRBJ2-3; D is ambiguous. In germline, CDR1 is SGHAT, CDR2 FQNNGV. This CDR3 contains 11 residues. V lost 7 bases and J 7 bases, leaving 9 bases between the germline ends. CDR3 protein: CASKARHTQYF. The CDR3, as DNA: TGTGCCAGCAAGGCTCGACATACGCAGTATTTT.

V gene TRBV9 combines with J gene TRBJ2-7, with 11 nucleotides matching TRBD2. V lost 0 bases, J lost 6 bases, and 8 bases stayed unmatched. The CDR3 runs 16 residues. Per the germline V gene, CDR1 is SGDLS and CDR2 is YYNGEE. CDR3: CASSVDSGRAQGEQYF. The CDR3 DNA follows: TGTGCCAGCAGCGTAGATAGCGGGAGGGCACAGGGCGAGCAGTACTTC.

The genes are TRBV28 and TRBJ2-5; 9 bases fit TRBD1. V dropped 5 bases and J dropped 2; count of bases not matched to a gene: 9. Per germline, CDR1 MDHEN and CDR2 SYDVKM. The CDR3 runs 16 residues. The CDR3 DNA reads TGTGCCAGCAGTCAACCGGGACAGGGTCAACAAGAGACCCAGTACTTC. This gives the protein CASSQPGQGQQETQYF. Looking up the rest from reference TRBV28 and TRBJ2-5 gives the full variable domain: DVKVTQSSRYLVKRTGEKVFLECVQDMDHENMFWYRQDPGLGLRLIYFSYDVKMKEKGDIPEGYSVSREKKERFSLILESASTNQTSMYLCASSQPGQGQQETQYFGPGTRLLVL.

In this sample, this clone turned up a few times. V gene TRBV4-2 combines with J gene TRBJ2-5; TRBD2 aligns across 9 bases. CDR1 is LGHNA, CDR2 YNFKEQ, per germline. The CDR3 covers 15 residues. V was pared by 1 base and J by 4 bases, with 4 bases of the junction left unmatched. Here the CDR3 DNA reads TGTGCCAGCAGCCAAGTGGTGCGGGAGGGAGAGACCCAGTACTTC. As protein: CASSQVVREGETQYF.

The chain uses TRBV5-1 and TRBJ2-2, with D tentatively TRBD2 (5 bases). Germline CDR1 is SGHRS and CDR2 is YFSETQ. The CDR3 runs 15 residues. V gave up 3 bases and J gave up 3 bases, with 12 bases separating them. The CDR3 region is CASSSRIGDTGELFF. CDR3 nucleotide sequence: TGCGCCAGCAGCTCTCGGATCGGGGACACCGGGGAGCTGTTTTTT.

This clone was counted only a few times. The chain has TRBV28 and TRBJ2-7, with D possibly being TRBD2 (5 bases). The V gene's germline CDR1 is MDHEN and CDR2 SYDVKM. With 8 bases removed from V and 4 bases from J, the gap between germline ends came to 18 bases. CDR3 length equals 14 residues. DNA of the CDR3: TGTGCCAGCTATCCCGGCGGGCGAGGATACGAGCAGTACTTC. Protein product: CASYPGGRGYEQYF.

V is TRBV2 and J is TRBJ1-1; D is undetermined. Germline values: CDR1 SNHLY, CDR2 FYNNEI. V shed 7 bases and J shed 4 bases, with 10 bases lying between them. This CDR3 contains 12 residues. CDR3 residues: CASMIRATEAFF. The CDR3 DNA follows: TGTGCCAGCATGATAAGAGCCACTGAAGCTTTCTTT. Combining the CDR3 with reference TRBV2 and TRBJ1-1 gives the whole variable domain EPEVTQTPSHQVTQMGQEVILRCVPISNHLYFYWYRQILGQKVEFLVSFYNNEISEKSEIFDDQFSVERPDGSNFTLKIRSTKLEDSAMYFCASMIRATEAFFGQGTRLTVV.

The V and J genes are TRBV7-2 and TRBJ2-2, with 11 bases matching TRBD1. V shed 5 bases and J 4 bases; nucleotides not matched to a gene: 12. The CDR3 extends over 18 amino acids. The germline gives CDR1 SGHTA, CDR2 FQGNSA. Here the CDR3 DNA reads TGTGCCAGCAGCCCCCGGACAGGGGGCCTTATAAGCACCGGGGAGCTGTTTTTT. Protein product: CASSPRTGGLISTGELFF. Filled out from reference TRBV7-2 and TRBJ2-2, the complete variable domain reads GAGVSQSPSNKVTEKGKDVELRCDPISGHTALYWYRQSLGQGLEFLIYFQGNSAPDKSGLPSDRFSAERTGGSVSTLTIQRTQQEDSAVYLCASSPRTGGLISTGELFFGEGSRLTVL.

Only a few counts were recorded for this clone. The chain is built from TRBV7-2 and TRBJ1-2, with a tentative D call TRBD1 (5 bases). Trimming took 1 base from V and 0 from J, leaving 12 bases between them. The length of the CDR3 is 16 residues. Germline CDR1 reads SGHTA; CDR2 reads FQGNSA. This CDR3 reads CASSLGGGAPNYGYTF. In DNA form, the CDR3 reads TGTGCCAGCAGCTTAGGGGGCGGGGCTCCTAACTATGGCTACACCTTC.

The CDR3 DNA sequence: TGCAGCGCTGACCCCCCCGAAAAGTTCAATGAGCAGTTCTTC. Protein: CSADPPEKFNEQFF. This sequence joins TRBV29-1 and TRBJ2-1; D call uncertain. The CDR3 totals 14 residues. CDR1 and CDR2 from the germline V gene are SQVTM and ANQGSEA. V was shortened by 7 bases and J by 6 bases, with 19 bases between the two germline ends.

This sequence joins TRBV27 and TRBJ1-1; D unclear. The CDR3 totals 16 residues. Trimming cost V 6 bases and J 0 bases, with 17 bases left between them. Germline V gives CDR1 MNHEY, CDR2 SMNVEV (reference sequence). The CDR3 is CASSPLMGNMNTEAFF. The CDR3 DNA reads as TGTGCCAGCAGCCCCCTTATGGGGAACATGAACACTGAAGCTTTCTTT.

This chain joins TRBV6-1 and TRBJ1-4; tentative D call: TRBD1 (6 bases). Trimming stripped 1 base from V and 7 bases from J, with 7 bases between. CDR1 and CDR2 (germline): MNHNS, SASEGT. The CDR3 consists of 13 residues. DNA for the CDR3: TGTGCCAGCAGTGAAGGCAGGGGTGAAAAACTGTTTTTT. Its translation: CASSEGRGEKLFF.

This clone appeared a few times. The chain couples TRBV29-1 to TRBJ2-7, with D perhaps TRBD2 (7 bases). Trimming stripped 6 bases from V and 0 bases from J, with 15 bases between. Germline values: CDR1 SQVTM, CDR2 ANQGSEA. The CDR3 contains 14 residues. The CDR3 DNA reads TGCAGCGTAGCGGGACACTCGAGCTCCTACGAGCAGTACTTC. Encoded protein: CSVAGHSSSYEQYF.

This clone has more than one count but fewer than ten. V is TRBV5-1 and J is TRBJ2-1; 7 nucleotides agree with TRBD2. This CDR3 has 15 amino acids. Germline V gene data show CDR1 as SGHRS and CDR2 as YFSETQ. J gave up 5 bases and V 7 bases, and 12 bases lay outside the gene matches. The CDR3 nucleotides read TGCGCCAGCTACACCACTAGCGCCGCTAACAATGAGCAGTTCTTC. The encoded protein is CASYTTSAANNEQFF.

The V call is TRBV2, the J call TRBJ2-5; 8 bases map to TRBD2. CDR1 and CDR2 (germline): SNHLY, FYNNEI. The V gene end was trimmed by 7 bases and the J gene end by 5 bases; junction bases not matched to a gene: 9. CDR3 size: 14 residues. CDR3 protein: CASNSGRSRETQYF. CDR3 nucleotides: TGTGCCAGCAACAGCGGGAGAAGTAGGGAGACCCAGTACTTC. Based on the CDR3 plus reference TRBV2 and TRBJ2-5, the full variable domain is EPEVTQTPSHQVTQMGQEVILRCVPISNHLYFYWYRQILGQKVEFLVSFYNNEISEKSEIFDDQFSVERPDGSNFTLKIRSTKLEDSAMYFCASNSGRSRETQYFGPGTRLLVL.

This clone was counted only a few times. The CDR3 spells CSFQRDGSSYEQYF. CDR3 sequence (DNA): TGCAGCTTCCAGCGGGACGGCAGCTCCTACGAGCAGTACTTC. The chain uses TRBV29-1 and TRBJ2-7; 7 positions match TRBD2. Germline trimming cut 8 bases from V and 0 bases from J; bases unmatched to any gene: 10. CDR3 length: 14 residues. The germline CDR1 and CDR2 sequences are SQVTM and ANQGSEA.